A selection of T cell receptor beta chains follows, all from one sample in a study of shared clonotypes between healthy human individuals. Sequenced by immunoSEQ multiplex PCR; TCRdb stores in-frame clones only, minus some. The top ten hold roughly 0.06% of the sample, which has about 510,000 clones, 95% to 97% seen once. The sample taken for sequencing was naive CD4+ T cells sorted from blood. The receptors shown here come from a woman between 25 and 40 years old in good health. CDR3s include the opening cysteine and the closing phenylalanine or tryptophan. D genes are given only for firm matches. A clone size is listed for some rows: how often the clone was seen (once, few, many), or a class if it is expanded.

>TRBV6-1|NA|TRBJ1-5|NA
TGTGCCAGCAGTGAAGGGGTAAATCAGCCCCAGCATTTT
CASSEGVNQPQHF
>TRBV7-3|NA|TRBJ2-5|NA
TGTGCCAGCAGCTCCCCGGCAGGGGAGCAGTACTTC
CASSSPAGEQYF
>TRBV18|NA|TRBJ1-5|NA
TGTGCCAGCTCACCAGTAGGGATGGATCCCCAGCATTTT
CASSPVGMDPQHF
>TRBV5-3|TRBD1|TRBJ2-1|NA
TGTGCCAGAAGCTCCCGGGACAGGGTTACCGTTGAGCAGTTCTTC
CARSSRDRVTVEQFF
>TRBV5-4|TRBD1|TRBJ2-2|NA
TGTGCCAGCAGCCCCAGGGGGCGCACATACACCGGGGAGCTGTTTTTT
CASSPRGRTYTGELFF
>TRBV28|NA|TRBJ2-1|NA
TGTGCCAGCAGTCCCTTGAAGGTCGGACACAATGAGCAGTTCTTC
CASSPLKVGHNEQFF
>TRBV28|NA|TRBJ1-2|NA
TGTGCCAGCAAAGGTAGGTATGGCTACACCTTC
CASKGRYGYTF
>TRBV5-6|NA|TRBJ2-4|NA
TGTGCCAGCAGCTTGGCCGTAGAAAGTAGAATCTTC
CASSLAVESRIF
>TRBV29-1|TRBD1|TRBJ2-6|NA
TGCAGCGTCGGAAAGACAGGGGGAAGCTCTGGGGCCAACGTCCTGACTTTC
CSVGKTGGSSGANVLTF
>TRBV27|NA|TRBJ2-7|NA
TGTGCCAGCAGTTTCCGGGTATCCGGGTCCGAGCAGTACTTC
CASSFRVSGSEQYF
>TRBV5-8|TRBD1|TRBJ2-7|once
TGTGCCAGCAGCTTACAGGGGATTCCGGGCGAGCAGTACTTC
CASSLQGIPGEQYF
>TRBV9|NA|TRBJ1-3|NA
TGTGCCAGCAGCGTTGACAGTTCTGGAAACACCATATATTTT
CASSVDSSGNTIYF
>TRBV6-6|NA|TRBJ1-5|once
TGTGCCAGCAGTTATGGCCGGGTAAATCAGCCCCAGCATTTT
CASSYGRVNQPQHF
>TRBV5-1|TRBD2|TRBJ2-5|NA
TGCGCCAGCAGCTTGTCGGGACTAGCGACCCAGTACTTC
CASSLSGLATQYF
>TRBV5-3|TRBD1|TRBJ1-2|NA
TGTGCCAGAACCCCGCATGAGACAGGGCCAGCTAACTATGGCTACACCTTC
CARTPHETGPANYGYTF
>TRBV21-1|NA|TRBJ1-5|NA
TGTGCCAGCAGCAATACAAGAAGTGGCAATCAGCCCCAGCATTTT
CASSNTRSGNQPQHF
>TRBV7-9|TRBD2|TRBJ2-7|NA
TGTGCCAGCAGCCTCACCAGCGGGAGTTACGAGCAGTACTTC
CASSLTSGSYEQYF
>TRBV10-1|NA|TRBJ2-7|NA
TGCGCCAGCAGTGAGTCAACTCCGAAAAGAGCCTTAACTTCCTACGAGCAGTACTTC
CASSESTPKRALTSYEQYF
>TRBV4-1|TRBD1|TRBJ1-5|NA
TGCGCCAGCAGCCAAGCTGACAGGGACAATCAGCCCCAGCATTTT
CASSQADRDNQPQHF
>TRBV4-1|NA|TRBJ2-7|NA
TGCGCCAGCAGCAGGCCCGGGACCGCATACGAGCAGTACTTC
CASSRPGTAYEQYF
>TRBV19|TRBD2|TRBJ2-7|NA
TGTGCCAGTGGGACTAGCGGGAACTCCTACGAGCAGTACTTC
CASGTSGNSYEQYF
>TRBV7-6|TRBD2|TRBJ2-1|NA
TGTGCCAGCAGCCGACTAGCGGGAGCAAATGAGCAGTTCTTC
CASSRLAGANEQFF
>TRBV7-6|TRBD2|TRBJ2-2|once
TGTGCCAGCAGCTCTATAGGGGGACTAGCGGGAGTTGCCGGGGAGCTGTTTTTT
CASSSIGGLAGVAGELFF
>TRBV6-5|NA|TRBJ2-1|NA
TGTGCCAGCAGCCGCGGACTGATCCTCTACAATGAGCAGTTCTTC
CASSRGLILYNEQFF
>TRBV15|NA|TRBJ2-1|NA
TGTGCCACCAGCAGAGATCCGACAGGTACCTACAATGAGCAGTTCTTC
CATSRDPTGTYNEQFF
>TRBV30|NA|TRBJ2-7|NA
TGTGCCTCCAGTCCTCTCCGGAAGATCCCTGGCTACGAGCAGTACTTC
CASSPLRKIPGYEQYF
>TRBV2|NA|TRBJ2-5|NA
TGTGCCAGCAGTGATGAGGGAGTCTCTCAAGAGACCCAGTACTTC
CASSDEGVSQETQYF
>TRBV9|TRBD2|TRBJ2-7|NA
TGTGCCAGCAGCGTAGAAACTAGCGGGAGAAGCGAGCAGTACTTC
CASSVETSGRSEQYF
>TRBV2|NA|TRBJ2-2|NA
TGTGCCAGTTCCCTTGCCGGCACCGGGGAGCTGTTTTTT
CASSLAGTGELFF
>TRBV19|NA|TRBJ1-4|NA
TGTGCCAGTAGTATGGGGCAAACTAATGAAAAACTGTTTTTT
CASSMGQTNEKLFF
>TRBV11-2|TRBD1|TRBJ1-4|NA
TGTGCCAGCAGCGTGGACAGGGGCGCTAAACTGTTTTTT
CASSVDRGAKLFF
>TRBV28|NA|TRBJ2-7|NA
TGTGCCAGCAGTTTATCGGTTGACGGGGGCGGCTACGAGCAGTACTTC
CASSLSVDGGGYEQYF
>TRBV19|NA|TRBJ1-2|NA
TGTGCCAGCAAAATGGACCCCCTCTATGGCTACACCTTC
CASKMDPLYGYTF
>TRBV6-1|NA|TRBJ1-2|once
TGTGCCAGCAGGGAACCTGGGGGAATGAGCGGCTACACCTTC
CASREPGGMSGYTF
>TRBV19|TRBD2|TRBJ2-1|NA
TGTGCCAGTAGTAGACTAGCGGGACTGGGAGTAGCGGGACGAAACTACAATGAGCAGTTCTTC
CASSRLAGLGVAGRNYNEQFF
>TRBV11-2|NA|TRBJ2-5|NA
TGTGCCAGCAGCACTTTAGGCGGGGAGACCCAGTACTTC
CASSTLGGETQYF
>TRBV14|NA|TRBJ2-5|NA
TGTGCCAGCAGCCAAGGGTTCAGGGGAGGAGAGACCCAGTACTTC
CASSQGFRGGETQYF
>TRBV7-9|NA|TRBJ1-4|NA
TGTGCCAGCAGCCCGGCAACTAATGAAAAACTGTTTTTT
CASSPATNEKLFF
>TRBV19|TRBD1|TRBJ2-7|NA
TGTGCCAGTAGTATCCAGGGGGCCTACGAGCAGTACTTC
CASSIQGAYEQYF
>TRBV5-4|NA|TRBJ2-5|NA
TGTGCCAGCAGCCATGATAACTGGGAGACCCAGTACTTC
CASSHDNWETQYF
>TRBV19|TRBD1|TRBJ1-5|NA
TGTGCCAGTAGCCTGCCCGGGACAGGGCCCCAGCCCCAGCATTTT
CASSLPGTGPQPQHF
>TRBV12-5|TRBD1|TRBJ2-7|NA
TGTGCTAGTGGTCCACAGGGGGCTGAAAGTCTTTACGAGCAGTACTTC
CASGPQGAESLYEQYF
>TRBV5-1|NA|TRBJ2-7|NA
TGCGCCAGCAGCCTGGTCGGGACAAACTCCTACGAGCAGTACTTC
CASSLVGTNSYEQYF
>TRBV5-1|NA|TRBJ2-3|NA
TGCGCCAGCAGCTTGGGGAGCGGGTTTAGCACAGATACGCAGTATTTT
CASSLGSGFSTDTQYF
>TRBV28|NA|TRBJ1-1|NA
TGTGCCAGCAGTTTTCGCGGGAGAACTGAAGCTTTCTTT
CASSFRGRTEAFF
>TRBV4-1|NA|TRBJ1-2|NA
TGCGCCAGCAGCCAAGACAGGGGAACCTATGGCTACACCTTC
CASSQDRGTYGYTF